Each of the 28 T cell receptor beta chains below was sequenced from the same sample in a study of cytomegalovirus exposure and HLA in healthy donors. The PCR ran on 60 Vbeta and 13 Jbeta primers. Clones were sequenced by immunoSEQ multiplex PCR, and TCRdb holds only the in-frame ones, with some missing. In the table there are some 130,000 clones, less than 85% of which are singletons. Sequencing input: PBMCs. The receptors stem from a woman between 45 and 65 years old in good health and CMV-seropositive.

The chain couples TRBV19 to TRBJ1-3; D ambiguous. Trimming took 7 bases from V and 0 from J, leaving 7 bases between them. Germline CDR1 is LNHDA and CDR2 is SQIVND (reference sequence). The CDR3 length is 13 residues. The CDR3 DNA reads TGTGCCAGTATCCTGAGCTCTGGAAACACCATATATTTT. It yields the protein CASILSSGNTIYF.

The chain is built from TRBV2 and TRBJ2-7; D uncertain. Trimming removed 6 bases from V and 4 bases from J, with 7 bases in between. The germline V gene has CDR1 SNHLY and CDR2 FYNNEI. The CDR3 extends over 11 amino acids. CDR3 region: CASRVYYEQYF. CDR3 DNA: TGTGCCAGCAGGGTCTATTACGAGCAGTACTTC.

The V gene is TRBV7-2, the J gene TRBJ2-1, with 10 bases fitting TRBD1. V lost 1 base to trimming and J lost 8 bases; unmatched junction nucleotides: 5. Germline V lookup: CDR1 SGHTA, CDR2 FQGNSA. The CDR3 sequence is 15 residues long. The CDR3 nucleotides are TGTGCCAGCAGCTTAGATGGGACAGGGGCCCATGAGCAGTTCTTC. Translation gives CASSLDGTGAHEQFF.

The V call is TRBV5-6, the J call TRBJ2-4; D is unresolved. V lost 6 bases to trimming and J lost 6 bases, with 10 bases between them. Germline loops: CDR1 SGHDT, CDR2 YYEEEE. This CDR3 has 12 residues. The DNA for the CDR3 is TGTGCCAGCATGAGTGCCGGAAACATTCAGTACTTC. Translated, it gives CASMSAGNIQYF.

This clone was counted only a few times. The V call is TRBV7-6, the J call TRBJ2-5; no definite D call. The germline CDR1 and CDR2 sequences are SGHVS and FNYEAQ. The CDR3 is 16 residues long. V was clipped by 5 bases and J by 4 bases, with 20 bases between them. The CDR3 spells CASSPDFHATAETQYF. Written as DNA, the CDR3 is TGTGCCAGCAGCCCTGACTTCCATGCCACGGCAGAGACCCAGTACTTC. The full variable domain, completed using reference TRBV7-6 and TRBJ2-5, is GAGVSQSPRYKVTKRGQDVALRCDPISGHVSLYWYRQALGQGPEFLTYFNYEAQQDKSGLPNDRFSAERPEGSISTLTIQRTEQRDSAMYRCASSPDFHATAETQYFGPGTRLLVL.

The gene calls are TRBV30 and TRBJ2-1; maybe TRBD2 (6 bases). The germline CDR1 and CDR2 sequences are GTSNPN and SVGIG (reference sequence). V was cut by 2 bases and J by 7 bases, with 15 bases left in between. The CDR3 loop spans 14 amino acids. The CDR3 nucleotides read TGTGCCTGGAGTTTAGGTAATGGGGGGAATGAGCAGTTCTTC. Protein: CAWSLGNGGNEQFF.

The chain combines TRBV11-3 with TRBJ2-5; D is possibly TRBD1 (6 bases). Trimming cost V 5 bases and J 4 bases, with 11 bases left between them. The germline V gene has CDR1 SGHNT and CDR2 YENEEA. The CDR3 loop spans 13 amino acids. CDR3 DNA sequence: TGTGCCAGCAGCCGGGACATCTCAGAGACCCAGTACTTC. It is translated as CASSRDISETQYF.

This clone appeared a single time. This sequence joins TRBV18 and TRBJ1-1, with 9 bases that match TRBD1. The CDR3 loop spans 14 amino acids. Germline lookup yields CDR1 KGHSH and CDR2 LQKENI. Losses at the gene ends were 4 bases for V and 5 bases for J; bases not matched to a gene: 5. As DNA, the CDR3 is TGTGCCAGCTCACTAATGGACAGGGGTACTGAAGCTTTCTTT. This codes for CASSLMDRGTEAFF.

The genes are TRBV4-3 and TRBJ1-2; 7 nucleotides line up with TRBD1. V trimming: 4 bases; J trimming: 11 bases; junction bases outside the gene matches: 10. The length of the CDR3 is 13 residues. From germline, CDR1 is LGHNA and CDR2 YSLEER. The CDR3 protein is CASSLRPGQPYTF. The CDR3 region has the DNA TGCGCCAGCAGCCTCAGACCGGGACAGCCATACACCTTC.

This chain links TRBV10-3 with TRBJ2-2, with D possibly matching TRBD2 (6 bases). Trimming stripped 5 bases from V and 1 base from J, with 14 bases between. The CDR3 is 16 amino acids. Looked up from germline, CDR1 is ENHRY and CDR2 is SYGVKD. The CDR3 DNA reads as TGTGCCATCAGTACCCGGAGGGGCGTGAACACCGGGGAGCTGTTTTTT. Encoded protein: CAISTRRGVNTGELFF.

V gene TRBV5-8 combines with J gene TRBJ2-5; tentatively, D is TRBD2 (5 bases). The CDR3 runs to 15 residues. V was trimmed by 5 bases and J by 5 bases, leaving 19 bases between them. Germline CDR1 and CDR2: SGHTS and YDEGEE. The CDR3 bases are TGTGCCAGCAGTACCGGGTCCGTGAGGAGGGAGACCCAGTACTTC. Translated: CASSTGSVRRETQYF.

The chain is built from TRBV7-2 and TRBJ2-1; 7 bases align to TRBD1. Per the germline V gene, CDR1 is SGHTA and CDR2 is FQGNSA. With V trimmed by 3 bases and J by 5 bases, 16 bases remained unmatched. The CDR3 has 18 residues. The DNA for the CDR3 is TGTGCCAGCAGCTTTAGCCTGGTAGGGGGCACCCCCCACAATGAGCAGTTCTTC. Translating gives CASSFSLVGGTPHNEQFF.

V and J are TRBV19 and TRBJ1-2; TRBD1 agrees at 8 bases. The CDR3 contains 13 residues. V dropped 5 bases and J dropped 8; count of bases not matched to a gene: 7. Germline lookup yields CDR1 LNHDA and CDR2 SQIVND (reference sequence). The CDR3 here is CASSDGQGGGYTF. For the CDR3, the DNA is TGTGCCAGTAGTGACGGACAGGGTGGAGGCTACACCTTC.

This clone has just one count. The rearrangement joins TRBV6-5 to TRBJ2-1; 8 positions match TRBD2. Germline V gene sequence: CDR1 MNHEY, CDR2 SVGAGI. The CDR3 runs to 15 residues. The V and J ends lost 8 bases and 3 bases, in that order; junction bases with no gene match: 9. In nucleotides, the CDR3 is TGTGCCAGCTCTCCCCCCAGCGGGGGCTACAATGAGCAGTTCTTC. Protein: CASSPPSGGYNEQFF.

CDR3 coding DNA: TGTGCCTGGAGCGGGACAGTGGATCAGCCCCAGCATTTT. It codes for CAWSGTVDQPQHF. V usage is TRBV30 and J usage is TRBJ1-5, with 7 bases that match TRBD1. Per germline, CDR1 GTSNPN and CDR2 SVGIG (reference sequence). V was clipped by 3 bases and J by 5 bases; unmatched bases: 4. CDR3 length equals 13 residues.

This sequence joins TRBV23-1 and TRBJ1-2, with 7 bases fitting TRBD1. TRBV23-1 is noted as an ORF with a role that remains uncertain. V lost 2 bases and J lost 5; bases outside the gene matches: 8. This CDR3 is built from 15 residues. The CDR3 reads CASSQIVGTVYGYTF. The DNA of the CDR3 is TGCGCCAGCAGTCAAATCGTCGGGACAGTTTATGGCTACACCTTC.

Comment on this clone: The same CDR3 is also encoded by other DNA sequences in this sample. The V gene is TRBV5-1, the J gene TRBJ1-1, with 8 bases aligning to TRBD1. The CDR3 is 14 residues long. Germline-derived CDR1 and CDR2 are SGHRS and YFSETQ. Trimming took 3 bases from V and 2 from J; bases not matched to a gene: 3. In nucleotides, the CDR3 is TGCGCCAGCAGCTCACAGGGGGGTAACACTGAAGCTTTCTTT. Its translation is CASSSQGGNTEAFF.

This clone was seen only once. Other nucleotide sequences in the sample specify the same CDR3. The CDR3 sequence is CAISESGTGNQPQHF. The CDR3, as DNA: TGTGCCATCAGTGAGTCCGGGACAGGGAATCAGCCCCAGCATTTT. The gene calls are TRBV10-3 and TRBJ1-5; 9 bases map to TRBD1. Germline V lookup: CDR1 ENHRY, CDR2 SYGVKD. The V segment lost 0 bases and the J segment 4 bases; nucleotides outside the gene matches: 1. CDR3 size: 15 residues.

This chain connects TRBV28 to TRBJ1-3, with a tentative D call TRBD1 (5 bases). V was trimmed by 6 bases and J by 5 bases, leaving 17 bases between them. The germline V gene has CDR1 MDHEN and CDR2 SYDVKM. The CDR3 totals 15 residues. CDR3 in amino acids: CASSPHQGGRNTIYF. Here the CDR3 DNA reads TGTGCCAGCAGCCCCCACCAGGGAGGCAGAAACACCATATATTTT. Full variable domain (rest looked up from reference TRBV28 and TRBJ1-3): DVKVTQSSRYLVKRTGEKVFLECVQDMDHENMFWYRQDPGLGLRLIYFSYDVKMKEKGDIPEGYSVSREKKERFSLILESASTNQTSMYLCASSPHQGGRNTIYFGEGSWLTVV.

The J gene is TRBJ2-7, the V gene TRBV6-1; 7 bases fit TRBD2. The V gene end was trimmed by 0 bases and the J gene end by 10 bases; junction bases not matched to a gene: 6. CDR1 is MNHNS, CDR2 SASEGT, per germline. The CDR3 has 13 residues. Written as DNA, the CDR3 is TGTGCCAGCAGTGAAGCGGGAGGGTACTACCAGTACTTC. It is translated as CASSEAGGYYQYF.

This sequence joins TRBV28 and TRBJ1-5; D is unclear. From germline, CDR1 is MDHEN and CDR2 SYDVKM. Trimming took off 4 bases at V and 5 bases at J, with 12 bases between the two ends. The CDR3 spans 14 residues. The CDR3 DNA follows: TGTGCCAGCAGTTCCCCGGAGGCGCATCAGCCCCAGCATTTT. It yields the protein CASSSPEAHQPQHF.

The chain is built from TRBV5-4 and TRBJ2-5; TRBD2 agrees at 8 bases. The CDR3 contains 14 residues. Losses at the gene ends were 6 bases for V and 5 bases for J; bases not matched to a gene: 9. Germline-derived CDR1 and CDR2 are SGHNT and YYREEE (reference sequence). CDR3 residues: CASKHAGGWETQYF. The CDR3 nucleotides are TGTGCCAGCAAACACGCGGGGGGTTGGGAGACCCAGTACTTC. The complete variable domain, with remaining parts taken from reference TRBV5-4 and TRBJ2-5, reads ETGVTQSPTHLIKTRGQQVTLRCSSQSGHNTVSWYQQALGQGPQFIFQYYREEENGRGNFPPRFSGLQFPNYSSELNVNALELDDSALYLCASKHAGGWETQYFGPGTRLLVL.

The chain has TRBV19 and TRBJ1-1; D call uncertain. The CDR3 is made up of 13 amino acids. The ends were cut back, 1 base at V and 4 bases at J, with 7 bases in the middle. CDR1 and CDR2 from the germline V gene are LNHDA and SQIVND (reference sequence). The DNA of the CDR3 is TGTGCCAGTAGTATAGTAACGGGCACTGAAGCTTTCTTT. It encodes CASSIVTGTEAFF.

This chain joins TRBV7-2 and TRBJ2-1, with 7 bases aligning to TRBD1. This CDR3 has 14 amino acids. The germline CDR1 and CDR2 sequences are SGHTA and FQGNSA. The V gene end was trimmed by 5 bases and the J gene end by 2 bases; junction bases not matched to a gene: 3. The CDR3 protein is CASSPGTAYNEQFF. The DNA of the CDR3 is TGTGCCAGCAGCCCCGGGACAGCCTACAATGAGCAGTTCTTC. The variable domain in full, with the rest retrieved from reference TRBV7-2 and TRBJ2-1, is GAGVSQSPSNKVTEKGKDVELRCDPISGHTALYWYRQSLGQGLEFLIYFQGNSAPDKSGLPSDRFSAERTGGSVSTLTIQRTQQEDSAVYLCASSPGTAYNEQFFGPGTRLTVL.

The J gene is TRBJ1-2, the V gene TRBV16, with no clear D. V was shortened by 0 bases and J by 8 bases, with 16 bases between the two germline ends. Germline-derived CDR1 and CDR2 are KGHSY and FQNENV. The CDR3 loop spans 15 amino acids. In nucleotides, the CDR3 is TGTGCCAGCAGCCAATCCGGGAGTACGTTTGGGGGCTACACCTTC. Protein sequence: CASSQSGSTFGGYTF.

The chain uses TRBV5-1 and TRBJ1-1, with D possibly being TRBD1 (5 bases). The V end was cut by 6 bases, the J end by 1 base, with 16 bases between. CDR3 length equals 15 residues. Germline CDR1 reads SGHRS; CDR2 reads YFSETQ. CDR3 loop: CASKVRAGWNTEAFF. As DNA, the CDR3 is TGCGCCAGCAAGGTTCGGGCAGGGTGGAACACTGAAGCTTTCTTT. The complete variable domain, with remaining parts taken from reference TRBV5-1 and TRBJ1-1, reads KAGVTQTPRYLIKTRGQQVTLSCSPISGHRSVSWYQQTPGQGLQFLFEYFSETQRNKGNFPGRFSGRQFSNSRSEMNVSTLELGDSALYLCASKVRAGWNTEAFFGQGTRLTVV.

This clone was detected only once. The CDR3 nucleotides read TGTGCCAGCAGTGTAGAACAGGAGAACTATGGCTACACCTTC. Its protein product is CASSVEQENYGYTF. This rearrangement joins TRBV2 to TRBJ1-2; D may be TRBD1 (5 bases). V was trimmed by 4 bases and J by 2 bases, leaving 11 bases between them. This CDR3 has 14 amino acids. Germline CDR1 SNHLY, CDR2 FYNNEI.

The chain is built from TRBV7-9 and TRBJ2-5, with a possible D match to TRBD1 (5 bases). V lost 4 bases to trimming and J lost 3 bases, with 12 bases between them. CDR3 length: 14 residues. Looked up from germline, CDR1 is SEHNR and CDR2 is FQNEAQ (reference sequence). CDR3 sequence: CASSSTGLEETQYF. The CDR3 nucleotides are TGTGCCAGCAGCTCTACAGGTTTGGAAGAGACCCAGTACTTC.